This is a list of T cell receptor beta chains from one sample in a study of control samples from healthy donors and cancer patients. Only in-frame clones appear in the TCRdb table, and some are missing; sequencing was by immunoSEQ multiplex PCR. This table has 100,000 to 150,000 clones, around nine tenths appearing once. Sequenced input: PBMCs. All receptors come from a man in his forties or fifties with head and neck cancer. The CDR3 runs from the conserved cysteine through the conserved F or W. D genes are given only for firm matches. Some rows have no size entry. The others give once, few or many, or a class for an expanded clone.

v_gene,d_gene,abundance,j_gene,CDR3aa,CDR3nt
TRBV7-9,.,.,TRBJ1-4,CASSSSTENTNEKLFF,TGTGCCAGCAGCTCCTCGACAGAGAACACAAATGAAAAACTGTTTTTT
TRBV28,TRBD2,.,TRBJ2-5,CASSTERERGETQYF,TGTGCCAGCAGTACCGAGCGGGAGAGGGGCGAGACCCAGTACTTC
TRBV5-1,TRBD1,once,TRBJ2-1,CASSSGQGAVEQFF,TGCGCCAGCAGCTCAGGACAGGGGGCCGTTGAGCAGTTCTTC
TRBV18,.,few,TRBJ1-6,CASSPDLRDSPLHF,TGTGCCAGCTCACCGGACCTCAGGGATTCACCCCTCCACTTT
TRBV29-1,.,.,TRBJ2-1,CSVRPRYNEQFF,TGCAGCGTCCGTCCCCGGTACAATGAGCAGTTCTTC
TRBV2,.,few,TRBJ1-1,CASTRTSSTEAFF,TGTGCCAGCACTAGGACCTCGAGTACTGAAGCTTTCTTT
TRBV21-1,.,.,TRBJ2-1,CASREPAGGPKNEQFF,TGTGCCAGCAGGGAACCAGCGGGAGGGCCAAAGAATGAGCAGTTCTTC
TRBV7-9,TRBD1,.,TRBJ2-7,CASSPTTGATYEQYF,TGTGCCAGCAGCCCGACAACAGGGGCCACCTACGAGCAGTACTTC
TRBV6-2/TRBV6-3,TRBD2,.,TRBJ2-3,CASSYQREAGDTQYF,TGTGCCAGCAGTTACCAGCGGGAGGCCGGAGATACGCAGTATTTT
TRBV13,TRBD2,.,TRBJ2-5,CASSLARGGQETQYF,TGTGCCAGCAGCTTAGCCCGGGGGGGGCAAGAGACCCAGTACTTC
TRBV6-4,.,.,TRBJ2-2,CASSERGLTGELFF,TGTGCCAGCAGTGAACGGGGTTTAACCGGGGAGCTGTTTTTT
TRBV24-1,.,once,TRBJ2-5,CATSNTAEVETQYF,TGTGCCACCAGTAATACAGCTGAAGTAGAGACCCAGTACTTC
TRBV5-5,.,once,TRBJ1-5,CASSSSGGPNQPQHF,TGTGCCAGCAGCTCGTCGGGGGGACCCAATCAGCCCCAGCATTTT
TRBV28,.,.,TRBJ2-6,CASSLLIGNESGANVLTF,TGTGCCAGCAGCCTCCTCATTGGGAATGAATCTGGGGCCAACGTCCTGACTTTC
TRBV7-2,.,.,TRBJ2-7,CASSLGWISEQYF,TGTGCCAGCAGCTTAGGGTGGATTAGCGAGCAGTACTTC
TRBV5-4,.,.,TRBJ2-7,CASSLQGGPYEQYF,TGTGCCAGCAGCTTGCAGGGGGGACCCTACGAGCAGTACTTC
TRBV2,.,.,TRBJ1-3,CASFRQEEVSGNTIYF,TGTGCCAGCTTCCGACAGGAAGAGGTATCTGGAAACACCATATATTTT
TRBV3-1/TRBV3-2,.,.,TRBJ1-2,CASSVDSNFYGYTF,TGTGCCAGCAGCGTGGACAGTAATTTCTATGGCTACACCTTC
TRBV5-1,.,.,TRBJ1-1,CASSGGLDQAFF,TGCGCCAGCAGCGGCGGATTGGACCAAGCTTTCTTT
TRBV29-1,.,.,TRBJ2-3,CSVAPPRGRPTDTQYF,TGCAGCGTTGCCCCCCCTCGGGGGAGGCCCACAGATACGCAGTATTTT
TRBV7-9,.,.,TRBJ2-3,CASSRGVDTQYF,TGTGCCAGCAGCCGAGGGGTGGATACGCAGTATTTT
TRBV21-1,.,.,TRBJ2-1,CASSNKYRRGYNEQFF,TGTGCCAGCAGCAATAAGTACAGGAGGGGGTACAATGAGCAGTTCTTC
TRBV30,TRBD2,once,TRBJ2-1,CAAGDNEQFF,TGTGCAGCGGGAGACAATGAGCAGTTCTTC
TRBV21-1,.,once,TRBJ1-2,CASTTPGQGDGYTF,TGTGCCAGCACCACGCCGGGACAGGGGGATGGCTACACCTTC
TRBV5-1,.,.,TRBJ1-6,CASSMGSNSPLHF,TGCGCCAGCAGCATGGGGAGTAATTCACCCCTCCACTTT
TRBV6-5,TRBD1,.,TRBJ1-5,CASSYSGTGNQPQHF,TGTGCCAGCAGTTACTCAGGGACAGGGAATCAGCCCCAGCATTTT
TRBV27,.,.,TRBJ2-5,CASSPGLPGETQYF,TGTGCCAGCAGTCCTGGTCTCCCAGGAGAGACCCAGTACTTC
TRBV24-1,.,once,TRBJ2-3,CATSDLRGNGIPDTQYF,TGTGCCACCAGTGATTTGAGGGGTAACGGGATCCCAGATACGCAGTATTTT
TRBV14,.,.,TRBJ1-6,CASSRRDTSGSPLHF,TGTGCCAGCAGCCGGAGGGATACTTCGGGGTCACCCCTCCACTTT